These 29 T cell receptor beta chains were all obtained from the same sample, sequenced in a study of T cell repertoires in cytomegalovirus infection. Each CDR3 protein gets one entry after TCRdb re-called the reads with MiXCR. The sample includes over 250,000 distinct CDR3 sequences, about 25% of them seen just once. Sequenced sample: PBMCs. These TCRs come from a human donor in good health (CMV status not recorded). Some clones in this sample may be carry-over from other donors' samples.

This clonotype was seen only once. The rearrangement uses TRBV6-2 or TRBV6-3 and TRBJ2-4; possible D gene TRBD2, 5 bases. In germline, CDR1 is MNHEY, CDR2 SVGEGT. V was clipped by 6 bases and J by 7 bases, with 22 bases between them. The CDR3 runs 16 residues. The CDR3 reads CASSPEAGLRSNIQYF. CDR3 DNA sequence: TGTGCCAGCAGCCCTGAGGCAGGACTCCGGTCGAACATTCAGTACTTC.

V usage is TRBV20-1 and J usage is TRBJ1-6; D is possibly TRBD1 (5 bases). CDR1 is DFQATT, CDR2 SNEGSKA, per germline (reference sequence). The V gene lost 3 bases and the J gene lost 10 bases, with 22 bases spanning the gap. The CDR3 runs 16 residues. In nucleotides, the CDR3 is TGCAGTGCTAGTAGGGACTTAGCCCCAACTACATCACCCCTCCACTTT. Its translation is CSASRDLAPTTSPLHF.

V is TRBV25-1 and J is TRBJ2-3; TRBD1 might be the D (6 bases). Trimming removed 6 bases at V and 2 bases at J, with 9 bases between. The CDR3 has 13 amino acids. Germline loops: CDR1 MGHDK, CDR2 SYGVNS. The CDR3 nucleotides are TGTGCCAGCAGGAGGGGGAACACAGATACGCAGTATTTT. It translates to CASRRGNTDTQYF.

The table lists this clonotype with a few counts. The J gene is TRBJ2-3, the V gene TRBV5-5; D remains unclear. V gave up 6 bases and J gave up 8 bases, with 16 bases separating them. Germline V gene lookup returns CDR1 SGHKS and CDR2 YYEKEE (reference sequence). The CDR3 length is 13 residues. The CDR3 region has the DNA TGTGCCAGCATCATCGGCGGCGCTGCTACGCAGTATTTT. Translation gives CASIIGGAATQYF.

The DNA for the CDR3 is TGTGCCAGCAGCGTCTCATACCGAGGGTTGGGGAGCACAGATACGCAGTATTTT. As protein: CASSVSYRGLGSTDTQYF. This chain uses TRBV9 with TRBJ2-3, with D tentatively TRBD2 (5 bases). V lost 2 bases and J 0 bases, leaving 19 bases between the germline ends. This CDR3 has 18 residues. Germline lookup yields CDR1 SGDLS and CDR2 YYNGEE.

This clonotype was detected ten times or more. The rearrangement joins TRBV7-2 to TRBJ2-1; no clear D. With 0 bases removed from V and 7 bases from J, the gap between germline ends came to 7 bases. The V gene's germline CDR1 is SGHTA and CDR2 FQGNSA. This CDR3 has 13 amino acids. CDR3 sequence reads: CASSLALRNEQFF. CDR3 nucleotide sequence: TGTGCCAGCAGCTTAGCGTTGCGGAATGAGCAGTTCTTC.

The V gene is TRBV5-1, the J gene TRBJ1-1; TRBD1 agrees at 8 bases. The CDR3 is 16 amino acids. The trim removed 4 bases at V and 0 bases at J, leaving 8 bases unmatched. The V gene's germline CDR1 is SGHRS and CDR2 YFSETQ. The CDR3 reads CASSPDRGYVNTEAFF. In DNA, the CDR3 is TGCGCCAGCAGCCCTGACAGGGGATATGTGAACACTGAAGCTTTCTTT.

In its sample, this clonotype was seen many times. The J gene is TRBJ2-1, the V gene TRBV7-2; 12 bases map to TRBD2. The CDR3 is made up of 19 amino acids. The V gene end was trimmed by 1 base and the J gene end by 1 base; junction bases not matched to a gene: 8. Per germline, CDR1 SGHTA and CDR2 FQGNSA. The CDR3 nucleotides are TGTGCCAGCAGCTTAGGAACTAGCGGGGGGTGGGATTCCTACAATGAGCAGTTCTTC. Residues: CASSLGTSGGWDSYNEQFF.

V gene TRBV7-9 combines with J gene TRBJ2-1; no clear D gene. Per germline, CDR1 SEHNR and CDR2 FQNEAQ (reference sequence). Trimming left V 2 bases short and J 7 bases short, with 12 bases between. The length of the CDR3 is 14 residues. The CDR3 sequence: CASSLYREKNEQFF. In nucleotides, the CDR3 is TGTGCCAGCAGCTTATATAGGGAAAAGAATGAGCAGTTCTTC.

This clonotype was observed at least ten times. The chain uses TRBV11-2 and TRBJ2-1; D uncertain. The CDR3 consists of 14 residues. CDR1 is SGHAT, CDR2 FQNNGV, per germline. Trimming cost V 4 bases and J 8 bases, with 15 bases left between them. CDR3 protein: CASSSPGVVYEQFF. The CDR3 coding sequence is TGTGCCAGCAGCTCCCCTGGGGTAGTTTATGAGCAGTTCTTC.

The CDR3: CASSSGARASEQYF. CDR3 sequence (DNA): TGTGCCAGCAGCTCAGGGGCGCGGGCCTCCGAGCAGTACTTC. This chain links TRBV11-2 with TRBJ2-7; possibly TRBD1 for D (6 bases). Trimming removed 4 bases from V and 6 bases from J, with 16 bases in between. The germline V gene encodes CDR1 SGHAT and CDR2 FQNNGV. CDR3 size: 14 residues.

J is TRBJ1-5 and V is TRBV12-3 or TRBV12-4; 7 bases line up with TRBD1. There are 14 residues in the CDR3. Trimming removed 5 bases from V and 3 bases from J; junction bases left unmatched: 4. For the CDR3, the DNA is TGTGCCAGCAGTAGACAGGGCTACAATCAGCCCCAGCATTTT. It codes for CASSRQGYNQPQHF.

This clonotype was seen a few times. The rearrangement joins TRBV4-3 to TRBJ2-7; 8 bases fit TRBD2. In germline, CDR1 is LGHNA, CDR2 YSLEER. The CDR3 contains 15 residues. Losses at the gene ends were 2 bases for V and 4 bases for J; bases not matched to a gene: 7. The CDR3 reads CASSQTVLAAYEQYF. DNA for the CDR3: TGCGCCAGCAGCCAAACTGTACTAGCGGCTTACGAGCAGTACTTC.

This sequence joins TRBV7-6 and TRBJ2-7; D gene uncertain. Trimming took off 1 base at V and 9 bases at J, with 10 bases between the two ends. Germline V gene sequence: CDR1 SGHVS, CDR2 FNYEAQ. This CDR3 contains 12 residues. The CDR3 loop reads CASSLDAGRQYF. The CDR3 DNA reads TGTGCCAGCAGCTTAGATGCAGGACGGCAGTACTTC.

The chain couples TRBV5-1 to TRBJ2-1, with a possible D match to TRBD2 (6 bases). Deletions cut 0 bases from V and 5 bases from J, with 15 bases between. The CDR3 consists of 16 residues. Germline V gene sequence: CDR1 SGHRS, CDR2 YFSETQ. The CDR3 here is CASSLVSSGGNNEQFF. The DNA of the CDR3 is TGCGCCAGCAGCTTGGTTAGTAGCGGAGGGAACAATGAGCAGTTCTTC. Filled out from reference TRBV5-1 and TRBJ2-1, the complete variable domain reads KAGVTQTPRYLIKTRGQQVTLSCSPISGHRSVSWYQQTPGQGLQFLFEYFSETQRNKGNFPGRFSGRQFSNSRSEMNVSTLELGDSALYLCASSLVSSGGNNEQFFGPGTRLTVL.

This chain uses TRBV5-5 with TRBJ2-1; weak D call: TRBD2 (5 bases). This CDR3 has 10 amino acids. Germline V gene data show CDR1 as SGHKS and CDR2 as YYEKEE (reference sequence). The V end was cut by 7 bases, the J end by 12 bases, with 11 bases between. Here the CDR3 reads CASGFLAQFF. The CDR3 DNA reads as TGTGCCAGCGGATTCCTAGCGCAGTTCTTC. Combining the CDR3 with reference TRBV5-5 and TRBJ2-1 gives the whole variable domain DAGVTQSPTHLIKTRGQQVTLRCSPISGHKSVSWYQQVLGQGPQFIFQYYEKEERGRGNFPDRFSARQFPNYSSELNVNALLLGDSALYLCASGFLAQFFGPGTRLTVL.

This chain links TRBV20-1 with TRBJ2-1; possibly TRBD2 for D (5 bases). CDR1 and CDR2 from the germline V gene are DFQATT and SNEGSKA (reference sequence). The CDR3 is made up of 12 amino acids. Trimming pared 1 base from V and 7 bases from J, leaving 8 bases between. The CDR3 DNA is TGCAGTGCTAGAGGAGGGTGGAATGAGCAGTTCTTC. This translates into CSARGGWNEQFF.

Ten or more counts support this clonotype. The CDR3 nucleotides read TGTGCCAGCAGTTTCTTGGACAGGATGAACACTGAAGCTTTCTTT. This translates into CASSFLDRMNTEAFF. The V gene is TRBV28, the J gene TRBJ1-1, with 7 bases identical to TRBD1. The CDR3 consists of 15 residues. V shed 3 bases and J 0 bases; nucleotides not matched to a gene: 4. The germline V gene has CDR1 MDHEN and CDR2 SYDVKM.

This clonotype showed up just a few times. The gene calls are TRBV5-4 and TRBJ1-2; no definite D call. Deletions cut 0 bases from V and 6 bases from J, with 6 bases between. The CDR3 contains 12 residues. Germline V lookup: CDR1 SGHNT, CDR2 YYREEE (reference sequence). CDR3 nucleotide sequence: TGTGCCAGCAGCTTGGGGACGGATGGCTACACCTTC. It is translated as CASSLGTDGYTF. Using reference TRBV5-4 and TRBJ1-2 for the parts outside the CDR3, the full variable domain is ETGVTQSPTHLIKTRGQQVTLRCSSQSGHNTVSWYQQALGQGPQFIFQYYREEENGRGNFPPRFSGLQFPNYSSELNVNALELDDSALYLCASSLGTDGYTFGSGTRLTVV.

The chain uses TRBV7-3 and TRBJ2-1; D is uncertain. The V gene lost 8 bases and the J gene lost 6 bases, with 11 bases spanning the gap. CDR1 is SGHTA, CDR2 FQGTGA, per germline. The CDR3 has 12 residues. This chain's CDR3 is CASSRPGNEQFF. The CDR3 nucleotides read TGTGCCAGCTCTAGACCTGGCAATGAGCAGTTCTTC.

Remarks on this clonotype: With a much larger clone just one base away, this may be a read error. The V call is TRBV28, the J call TRBJ1-6, with D possibly being TRBD1 (6 bases). CDR3 length equals 15 residues. CDR1 is MDHEN, CDR2 SYDVKM, per germline. The CDR3, as DNA: TGTGCCAGCAGACTAGGGGGGGTCTCTAATTCACCCTTCCACTTT. Residues: CASRLGGVSNSPFHF.

This clonotype has just a few counts. The rearrangement links TRBV7-6 to TRBJ1-5, with D perhaps TRBD1 (5 bases). Germline V gene data show CDR1 as SGHVS and CDR2 as FNYEAQ. V was clipped by 3 bases and J by 1 base, with 16 bases between them. The CDR3 is 17 amino acids. The CDR3 nucleotides read TGTGCCAGCAGCTTTGCCAGGGCTTGGGAAAGCAATCAGCCCCAGCATTTT. Its protein product is CASSFARAWESNQPQHF. Drawing the rest from reference TRBV7-6 and TRBJ1-5, the complete variable domain is GAGVSQSPRYKVTKRGQDVALRCDPISGHVSLYWYRQALGQGPEFLTYFNYEAQQDKSGLPNDRFSAERPEGSISTLTIQRTEQRDSAMYRCASSFARAWESNQPQHFGDGTRLSIL.

This clonotype was seen a handful of times. At one boundary the junction diverges from the germline segment, which might be a read error. This chain uses TRBV7-8 with TRBJ2-1; D is possibly TRBD2 (6 bases). The V gene's germline CDR1 is SGHVS and CDR2 FQNEAQ. The length of the CDR3 is 13 residues. As DNA, the CDR3 is TGTGCCAGCAGCTTAGTACAGTCGACTAGTTTAAGCTTC. Encoded protein: CASSLVQSTSLSF.

The genes are TRBV28 and TRBJ2-3, with a possible D match to TRBD2 (5 bases). Trimming removed 3 bases at V and 2 bases at J, with 15 bases between. Germline CDR1 is MDHEN and CDR2 is SYDVKM. CDR3 length: 16 amino acids. CDR3 region: CASSFSVRGSTDTQYF. As DNA, the CDR3 is TGTGCCAGCAGTTTCTCGGTTCGGGGATCCACAGATACGCAGTATTTT. Filled out from reference TRBV28 and TRBJ2-3, the complete variable domain reads DVKVTQSSRYLVKRTGEKVFLECVQDMDHENMFWYRQDPGLGLRLIYFSYDVKMKEKGDIPEGYSVSREKKERFSLILESASTNQTSMYLCASSFSVRGSTDTQYFGPGTRLTVL.

This clonotype has just a few counts. J is TRBJ1-4 and V is TRBV7-9; unclear D gene. Germline V lookup: CDR1 SEHNR, CDR2 FQNEAQ (reference sequence). This CDR3 contains 12 residues. CDR3: CVPGGYNEKLFF. CDR3 DNA: TGTGTCCCGGGAGGCTATAATGAAAAACTGTTTTTT.

This clonotype was observed at least ten times. V is TRBV7-2 and J is TRBJ2-6; 7 nucleotides line up with TRBD2. V trimming: 2 bases; J trimming: 2 bases; junction bases outside the gene matches: 6. CDR1 SGHTA and CDR2 FQGNSA come from the germline V gene. The CDR3 has 17 residues. DNA of the CDR3: TGTGCCAGCAGCTTACCGACTAGCTTGGCTGGGGCCAACGTCCTGACTTTC. Translated, it gives CASSLPTSLAGANVLTF.

The sample holds many counts of this clonotype. V and J are TRBV7-8 and TRBJ1-5; 7 positions match TRBD1. With 5 bases clipped from V and 3 bases from J, the junction kept 7 bases outside the gene matches. This CDR3 is built from 15 residues. Germline V CDR1 and CDR2: SGHVS, FQNEAQ. The CDR3 spells CASSTGTGANQPQHF. The CDR3 DNA is TGTGCCAGCAGCACCGGAACAGGGGCCAATCAGCCCCAGCATTTT. The full variable domain, completed using reference TRBV7-8 and TRBJ1-5, is GAGVSQSPRYKVAKRGQDVALRCDPISGHVSLFWYQQALGQGPEFLTYFQNEAQLDKSGLPSDRFFAERPEGSVSTLKIQRTQQEDSAVYLCASSTGTGANQPQHFGDGTRLSIL.

V and J are TRBV5-1 and TRBJ1-1, with D unresolved. V dropped 5 bases and J dropped 4 bases, with 15 bases sitting between them. Germline V lookup: CDR1 SGHRS, CDR2 YFSETQ. This CDR3 region has 14 residues. The CDR3 region has the DNA TGCGCCAGCAGTTTTGGATCGGGTTCCACTGAAGCTTTCTTT. This codes for CASSFGSGSTEAFF.

The genes are TRBV2 and TRBJ1-3; D call uncertain. Trimming stripped 3 bases from V and 0 bases from J, with 27 bases between. The germline CDR1 and CDR2 sequences are SNHLY and FYNNEI. This CDR3 has 21 residues. CDR3 bases: TGTGCCAGCAGTGAGGTACGGGCGACGGTTACGCCACGCTACTCTGGAAACACCATATATTTT. It specifies CASSEVRATVTPRYSGNTIYF.